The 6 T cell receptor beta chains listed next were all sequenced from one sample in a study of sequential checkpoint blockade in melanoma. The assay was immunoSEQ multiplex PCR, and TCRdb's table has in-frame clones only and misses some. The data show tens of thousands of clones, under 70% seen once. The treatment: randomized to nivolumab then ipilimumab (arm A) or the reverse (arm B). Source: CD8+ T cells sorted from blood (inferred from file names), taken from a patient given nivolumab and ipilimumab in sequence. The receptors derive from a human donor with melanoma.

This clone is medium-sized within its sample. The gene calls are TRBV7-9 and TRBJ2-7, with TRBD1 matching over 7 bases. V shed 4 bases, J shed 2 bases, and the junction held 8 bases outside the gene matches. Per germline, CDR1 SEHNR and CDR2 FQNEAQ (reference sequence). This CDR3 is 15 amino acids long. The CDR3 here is CASSSEGQVPYEQYF. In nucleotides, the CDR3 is TGTGCCAGCAGCTCCGAAGGACAGGTTCCCTACGAGCAGTACTTC.

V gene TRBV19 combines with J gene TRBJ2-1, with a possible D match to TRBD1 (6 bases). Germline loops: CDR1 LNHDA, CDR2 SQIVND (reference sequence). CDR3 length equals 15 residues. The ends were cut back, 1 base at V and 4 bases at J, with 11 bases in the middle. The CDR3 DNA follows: TGTGCCAGTAGTATAGCAATTGACAGGTACAATGAGCAGTTCTTC. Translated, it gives CASSIAIDRYNEQFF. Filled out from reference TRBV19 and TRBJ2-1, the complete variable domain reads DGGITQSPKYLFRKEGQNVTLSCEQNLNHDAMYWYRQDPGQGLRLIYYSQIVNDFQKGDIAEGYSVSREKKESFPLTVTSAQKNPTAFYLCASSIAIDRYNEQFFGPGTRLTVL.

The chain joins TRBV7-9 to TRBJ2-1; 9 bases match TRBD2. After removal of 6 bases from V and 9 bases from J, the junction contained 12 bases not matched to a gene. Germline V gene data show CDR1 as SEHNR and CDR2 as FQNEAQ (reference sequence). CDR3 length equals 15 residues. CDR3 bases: TGTGCCAGCAGTCCTGAAGGTAGCGGGGGCGGTGAGCAGTTCTTC. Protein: CASSPEGSGGGEQFF. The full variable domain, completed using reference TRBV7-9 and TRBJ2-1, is DTGVSQNPRHKITKRGQNVTFRCDPISEHNRLYWYRQTLGQGPEFLTYFQNEAQLEKSRLLSDRFSAERPKGSFSTLEIQRTEQGDSAMYLCASSPEGSGGGEQFFGPGTRLTVL.

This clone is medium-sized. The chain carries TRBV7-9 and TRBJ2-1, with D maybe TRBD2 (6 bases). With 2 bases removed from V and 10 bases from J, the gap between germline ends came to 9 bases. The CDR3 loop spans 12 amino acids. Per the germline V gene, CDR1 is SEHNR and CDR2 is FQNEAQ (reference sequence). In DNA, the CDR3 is TGTGCCAGCAGCTTACGGGGGTTCGAGCAGTTCTTC. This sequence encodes CASSLRGFEQFF. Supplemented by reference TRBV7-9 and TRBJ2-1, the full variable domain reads DTGVSQNPRHKITKRGQNVTFRCDPISEHNRLYWYRQTLGQGPEFLTYFQNEAQLEKSRLLSDRFSAERPKGSFSTLEIQRTEQGDSAMYLCASSLRGFEQFFGPGTRLTVL.

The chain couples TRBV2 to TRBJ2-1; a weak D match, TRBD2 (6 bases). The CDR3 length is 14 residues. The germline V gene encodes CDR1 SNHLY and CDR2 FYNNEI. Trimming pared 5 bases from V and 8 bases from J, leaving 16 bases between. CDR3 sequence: CASSSGLNFDEQFF. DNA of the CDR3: TGTGCCAGCAGTTCTGGACTAAATTTCGATGAGCAGTTCTTC.

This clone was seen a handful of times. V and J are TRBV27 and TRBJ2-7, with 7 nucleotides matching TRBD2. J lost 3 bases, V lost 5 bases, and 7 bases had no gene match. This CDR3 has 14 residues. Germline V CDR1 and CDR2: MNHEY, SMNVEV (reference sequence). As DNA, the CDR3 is TGTGCCAGCAGTCACGGGGGGACGGGCTACGAGCAGTACTTC. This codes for CASSHGGTGYEQYF.